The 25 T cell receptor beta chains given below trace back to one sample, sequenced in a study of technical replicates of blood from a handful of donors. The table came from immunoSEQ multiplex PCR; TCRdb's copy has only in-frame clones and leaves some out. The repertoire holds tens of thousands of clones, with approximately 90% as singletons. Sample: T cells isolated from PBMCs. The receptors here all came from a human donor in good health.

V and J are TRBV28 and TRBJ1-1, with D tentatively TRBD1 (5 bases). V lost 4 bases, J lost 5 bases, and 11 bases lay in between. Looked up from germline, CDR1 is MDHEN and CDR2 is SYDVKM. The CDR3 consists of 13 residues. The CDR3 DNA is TGTGCCAGCAGTTGGACAATGGGGACTGAAGCTTTCTTT. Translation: CASSWTMGTEAFF.

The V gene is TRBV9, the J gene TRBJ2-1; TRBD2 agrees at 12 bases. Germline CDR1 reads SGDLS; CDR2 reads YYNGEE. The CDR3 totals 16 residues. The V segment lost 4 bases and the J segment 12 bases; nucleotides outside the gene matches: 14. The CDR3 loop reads CASSPQTSGGPTGQFF. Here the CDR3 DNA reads TGTGCCAGCAGCCCCCAGACTAGCGGGGGCCCCACGGGGCAGTTCTTC.

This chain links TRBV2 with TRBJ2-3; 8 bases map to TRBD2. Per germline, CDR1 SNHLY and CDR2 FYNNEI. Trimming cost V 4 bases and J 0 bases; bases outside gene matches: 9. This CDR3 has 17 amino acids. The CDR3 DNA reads TGTGCCAGCAGTGTCGAGCTAGCGGGTCGTAGCACAGATACGCAGTATTTT. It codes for CASSVELAGRSTDTQYF.

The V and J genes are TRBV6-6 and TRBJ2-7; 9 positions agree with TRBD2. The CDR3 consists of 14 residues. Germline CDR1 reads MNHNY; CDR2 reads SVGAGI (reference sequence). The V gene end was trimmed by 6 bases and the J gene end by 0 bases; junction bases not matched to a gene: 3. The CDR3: CASSYSGSSYEQYF. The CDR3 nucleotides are TGTGCCAGCAGCTATAGCGGGAGCTCCTACGAGCAGTACTTC.

Here the CDR3 reads CASSQEGTSGGSYEQYF. In nucleotides, the CDR3 is TGCGCCAGCAGCCAAGAAGGGACTAGCGGGGGGTCCTACGAGCAGTACTTC. V gene TRBV4-3 combines with J gene TRBJ2-7; 15 bases are shared with TRBD2. In germline, CDR1 is LGHNA, CDR2 YSLEER. The junction had 1 base not matched to a gene; V was cut back by 0 bases and J by 1 base. The CDR3 contains 17 residues.

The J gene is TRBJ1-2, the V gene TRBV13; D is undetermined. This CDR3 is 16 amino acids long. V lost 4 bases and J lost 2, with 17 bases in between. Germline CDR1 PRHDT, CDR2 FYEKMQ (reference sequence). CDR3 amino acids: CASSYSLQESNYGYTF. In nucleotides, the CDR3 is TGTGCCAGCAGCTATTCCCTTCAGGAATCAAACTATGGCTACACCTTC. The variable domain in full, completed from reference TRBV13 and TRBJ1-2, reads AAGVIQSPRHLIKEKRETATLKCYPIPRHDTVYWYQQGPGQDPQFLISFYEKMQSDKGSIPDRFSAQQFSDYHSELNMSSLELGDSALYFCASSYSLQESNYGYTFGSGTRLTVV.

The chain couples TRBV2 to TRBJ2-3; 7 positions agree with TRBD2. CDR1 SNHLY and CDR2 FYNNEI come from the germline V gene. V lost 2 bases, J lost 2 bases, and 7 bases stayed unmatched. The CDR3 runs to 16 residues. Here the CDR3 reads CASSERASGTTDTQYF. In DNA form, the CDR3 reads TGTGCCAGCAGTGAACGGGCTAGCGGAACCACAGATACGCAGTATTTT.

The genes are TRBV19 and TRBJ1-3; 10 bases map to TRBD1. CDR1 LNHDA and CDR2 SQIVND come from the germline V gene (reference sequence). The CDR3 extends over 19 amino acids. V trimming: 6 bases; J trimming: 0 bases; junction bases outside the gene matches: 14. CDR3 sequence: CASRGRDRGLESSGNTIYF. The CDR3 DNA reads TGTGCCAGTAGGGGCCGGGACAGGGGCCTGGAAAGCTCTGGAAACACCATATATTTT.

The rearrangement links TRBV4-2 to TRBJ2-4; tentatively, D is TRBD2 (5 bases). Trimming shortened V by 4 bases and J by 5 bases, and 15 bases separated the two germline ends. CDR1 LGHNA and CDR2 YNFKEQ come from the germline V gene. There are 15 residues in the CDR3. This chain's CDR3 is CASSPEGSTENIQYF. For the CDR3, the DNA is TGTGCCAGCAGCCCCGAGGGCTCAACCGAAAACATTCAGTACTTC.

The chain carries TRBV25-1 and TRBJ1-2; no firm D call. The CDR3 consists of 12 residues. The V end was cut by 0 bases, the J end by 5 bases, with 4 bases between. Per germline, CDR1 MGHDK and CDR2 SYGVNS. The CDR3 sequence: CASSEYEYGYTF. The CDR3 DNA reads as TGTGCCAGCAGTGAATACGAGTATGGCTACACCTTC.

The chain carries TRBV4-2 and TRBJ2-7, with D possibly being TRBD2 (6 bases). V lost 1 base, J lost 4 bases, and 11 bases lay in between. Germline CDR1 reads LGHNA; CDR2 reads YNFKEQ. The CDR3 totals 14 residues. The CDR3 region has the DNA TGTGCCAGCAGCCAAGCGGGACTTTTATACGAGCAGTACTTC. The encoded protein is CASSQAGLLYEQYF.

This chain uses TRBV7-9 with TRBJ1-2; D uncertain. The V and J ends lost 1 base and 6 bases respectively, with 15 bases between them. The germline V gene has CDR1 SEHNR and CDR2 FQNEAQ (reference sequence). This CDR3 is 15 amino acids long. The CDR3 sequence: CASSLGSQRLDGYTF. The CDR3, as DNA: TGTGCCAGCAGCTTAGGCAGTCAGCGACTTGATGGCTACACCTTC. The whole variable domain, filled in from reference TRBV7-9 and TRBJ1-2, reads DTGVSQNPRHKITKRGQNVTFRCDPISEHNRLYWYRQTLGQGPEFLTYFQNEAQLEKSRLLSDRFSAERPKGSFSTLEIQRTEQGDSAMYLCASSLGSQRLDGYTFGSGTRLTVV.

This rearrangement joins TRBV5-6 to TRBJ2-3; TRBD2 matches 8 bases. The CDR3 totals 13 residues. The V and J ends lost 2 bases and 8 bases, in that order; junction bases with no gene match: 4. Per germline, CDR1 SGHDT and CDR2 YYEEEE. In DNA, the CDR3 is TGTGCCAGCAGCTTAGCGGGAGTAGGTACGCAGTATTTT. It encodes CASSLAGVGTQYF.

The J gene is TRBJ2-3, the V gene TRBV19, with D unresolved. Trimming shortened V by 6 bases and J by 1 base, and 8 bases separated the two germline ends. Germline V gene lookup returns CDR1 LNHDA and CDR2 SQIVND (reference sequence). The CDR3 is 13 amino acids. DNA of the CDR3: TGTGCCAGTAGGGTAAGCGGCACAGATACGCAGTATTTT. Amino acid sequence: CASRVSGTDTQYF. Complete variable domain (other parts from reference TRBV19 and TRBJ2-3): DGGITQSPKYLFRKEGQNVTLSCEQNLNHDAMYWYRQDPGQGLRLIYYSQIVNDFQKGDIAEGYSVSREKKESFPLTVTSAQKNPTAFYLCASRVSGTDTQYFGPGTRLTVL.

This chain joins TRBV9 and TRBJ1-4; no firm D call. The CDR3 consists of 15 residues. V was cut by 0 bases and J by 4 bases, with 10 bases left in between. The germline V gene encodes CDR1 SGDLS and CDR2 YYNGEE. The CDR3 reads CASSVGVGLNEKLFF. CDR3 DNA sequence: TGTGCCAGCAGCGTAGGTGTGGGCCTTAATGAAAAACTGTTTTTT.

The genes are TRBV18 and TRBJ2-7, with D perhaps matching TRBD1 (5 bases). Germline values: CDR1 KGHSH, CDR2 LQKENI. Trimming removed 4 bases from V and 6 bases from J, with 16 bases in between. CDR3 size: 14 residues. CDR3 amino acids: CASSRPLGPGEQYF. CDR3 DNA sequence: TGTGCCAGCTCACGTCCGCTGGGGCCGGGCGAGCAGTACTTC.

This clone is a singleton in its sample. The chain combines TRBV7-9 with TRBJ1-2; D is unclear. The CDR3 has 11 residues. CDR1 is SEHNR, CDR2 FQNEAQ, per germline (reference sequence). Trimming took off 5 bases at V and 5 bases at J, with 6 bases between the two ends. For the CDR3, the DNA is TGTGCCAGCAGCAGAGTGTATGGCTACACCTTC. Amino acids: CASSRVYGYTF.

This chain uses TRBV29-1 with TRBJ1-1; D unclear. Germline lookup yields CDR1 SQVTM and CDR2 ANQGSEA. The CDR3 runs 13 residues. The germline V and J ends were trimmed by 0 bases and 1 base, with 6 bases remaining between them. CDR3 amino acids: CSVEDGPNTEAFF. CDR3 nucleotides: TGCAGCGTTGAAGATGGGCCGAACACTGAAGCTTTCTTT. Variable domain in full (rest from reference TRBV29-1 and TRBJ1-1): SAVISQKPSRDICQRGTSLTIQCQVDSQVTMMFWYRQQPGQSLTLIATANQGSEATYESGFVIDKFPISRPNLTFSTLTVSNMSPEDSSIYLCSVEDGPNTEAFFGQGTRLTVV.

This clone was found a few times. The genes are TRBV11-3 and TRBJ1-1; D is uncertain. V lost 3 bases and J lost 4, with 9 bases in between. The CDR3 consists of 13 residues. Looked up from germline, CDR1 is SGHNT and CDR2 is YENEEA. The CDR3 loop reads CASSFLRGTEAFF. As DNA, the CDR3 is TGTGCCAGCAGCTTCCTACGGGGCACTGAAGCTTTCTTT.

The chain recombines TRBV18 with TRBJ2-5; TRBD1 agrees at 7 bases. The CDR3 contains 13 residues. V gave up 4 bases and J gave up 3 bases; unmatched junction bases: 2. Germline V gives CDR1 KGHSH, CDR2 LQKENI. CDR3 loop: CASSLDREETQYF. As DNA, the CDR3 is TGTGCCAGCTCACTCGACAGGGAAGAGACCCAGTACTTC.

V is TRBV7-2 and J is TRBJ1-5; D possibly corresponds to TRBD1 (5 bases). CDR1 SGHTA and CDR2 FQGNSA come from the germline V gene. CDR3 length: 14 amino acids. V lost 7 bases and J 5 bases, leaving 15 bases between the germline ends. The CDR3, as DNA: TGTGCCAGCATCCCCGGGGGAGCTTATCAGCCCCAGCATTTT. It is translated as CASIPGGAYQPQHF.

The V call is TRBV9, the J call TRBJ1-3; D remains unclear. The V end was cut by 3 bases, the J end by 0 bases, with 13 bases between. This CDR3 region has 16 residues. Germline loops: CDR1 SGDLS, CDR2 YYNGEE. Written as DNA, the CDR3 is TGTGCCAGCAGCGATACTCCTTACAGCTCTGGAAACACCATATATTTT. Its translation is CASSDTPYSSGNTIYF.

The CDR3 reads CATRSSADTQYF. The CDR3 nucleotides are TGTGCCACCCGGTCTTCTGCAGATACGCAGTATTTT. The rearrangement joins TRBV19 to TRBJ2-3; no firm D call. This CDR3 has 12 residues. Looked up from germline, CDR1 is LNHDA and CDR2 is SQIVND (reference sequence). Trimming removed 10 bases from V and 4 bases from J, with 12 bases in between.

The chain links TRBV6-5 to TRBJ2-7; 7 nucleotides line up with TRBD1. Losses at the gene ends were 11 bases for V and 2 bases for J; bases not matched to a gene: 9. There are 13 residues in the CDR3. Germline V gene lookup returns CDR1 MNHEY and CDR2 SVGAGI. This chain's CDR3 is CADRVDRAYEQYF. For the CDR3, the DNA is TGTGCCGACAGGGTAGACAGAGCCTACGAGCAGTACTTC.

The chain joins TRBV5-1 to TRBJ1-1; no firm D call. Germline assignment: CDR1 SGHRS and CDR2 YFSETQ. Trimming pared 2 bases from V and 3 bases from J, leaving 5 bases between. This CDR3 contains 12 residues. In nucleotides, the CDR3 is TGCGCCAGCAGCTTAGAGCACACTGAAGCTTTCTTT. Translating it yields CASSLEHTEAFF. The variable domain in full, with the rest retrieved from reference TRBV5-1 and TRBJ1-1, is KAGVTQTPRYLIKTRGQQVTLSCSPISGHRSVSWYQQTPGQGLQFLFEYFSETQRNKGNFPGRFSGRQFSNSRSEMNVSTLELGDSALYLCASSLEHTEAFFGQGTRLTVV.